This T cell receptor (beta chain) came from a study of graft-versus-host responses after intestinal transplantation. Overall study context: Among the recipients, transplants were multivisceral, liver-intestinal, or isolated intestinal.

On this clone: Its matching antigen is unknown.

The CDR3 covers 15 residues. Germline V lookup: CDR1 SEHNR, CDR2 FQNEAQ (reference sequence). The V and J ends lost 5 bases and 2 bases, in that order; junction bases with no gene match: 7. Study findings and constraints: Marrow from the recipient contained GvH clones, some of which had appeared first in ileum or blood. Researchers found peak circulating GvH clone levels linked to early post-transplant HvG declines. Graft-donor T cell macrochimerism in patients accompanied high graft-versus-host to host-versus-graft clonal ratios in allografts.

TCRdb keeps only in-frame clones here, not all; method: immunoSEQ multiplex PCR. The table has tens of thousands of clones, approximately 91% seen once. This specimen was unstimulated CD4+ T cells sorted from spleen or lymph node cells, taken before transplant. This sequence originates from a human donor who was the organ donor for an intestinal transplant. The chain has TRBV7-9 and TRBJ2-3, with 7 positions matching TRBD1. The chain's CDR3 is CASSVTGSHTDTQYF. CDR3 nucleotide sequence: TGTGCCAGCAGCGTGACAGGGTCACACACAGATACGCAGTATTTT. Combining the CDR3 with reference TRBV7-9 and TRBJ2-3 gives the whole variable domain DTGVSQNPRHKITKRGQNVTFRCDPISEHNRLYWYRQTLGQGPEFLTYFQNEAQLEKSRLLSDRFSAERPKGSFSTLEIQRTEQGDSAMYLCASSVTGSHTDTQYFGPGTRLTVL.